A single sample gave rise to the 8 T cell receptor beta chains below, sequenced in a study of T-cell memory formation after mild COVID-19. In TCRdb, the 5' RACE reads were re-called with MiXCR into one record per CDR3 protein. This sample has hundreds of thousands of distinct CDR3 sequences, with about 20% found just once. The sample was PBMCs or a T cell subset sorted from them (not recorded which). These receptors all come from an adult woman who had mild COVID-19 (a few samples of this study predate the infection). Cell type and time point are not known.

The rearrangement uses TRBV7-8 and TRBJ2-1; possible D gene TRBD1, 5 bases. V dropped 6 bases and J dropped 4 bases, with 13 bases sitting between them. This CDR3 region has 14 residues. Germline V gene data show CDR1 as SGHVS and CDR2 as FQNEAQ. CDR3 loop: CASSRQILYNEQFF. CDR3 nucleotides: TGTGCCAGCAGTCGACAGATTTTATACAATGAGCAGTTCTTC. Full variable domain (outside the CDR3, taken from reference TRBV7-8 and TRBJ2-1): GAGVSQSPRYKVAKRGQDVALRCDPISGHVSLFWYQQALGQGPEFLTYFQNEAQLDKSGLPSDRFFAERPEGSVSTLKIQRTQQEDSAVYLCASSRQILYNEQFFGPGTRLTVL.

The genes are TRBV5-4 and TRBJ2-7; 8 bases map to TRBD2. The CDR3 sequence is 13 residues long. The V gene's germline CDR1 is SGHNT and CDR2 YYREEE (reference sequence). The V gene end was trimmed by 4 bases and the J gene end by 6 bases; junction bases not matched to a gene: 6. The CDR3 sequence: CASSRDGRGEQYF. In DNA, the CDR3 is TGTGCCAGCAGCCGAGACGGGAGGGGCGAGCAGTACTTC.

CDR3 residues: CASSQVPSGAQETQYF. CDR3 DNA: TGTGCCAGCAGCCAAGTTCCTAGCGGGGCCCAAGAGACCCAGTACTTC. The chain has TRBV4-2 and TRBJ2-5; 9 positions agree with TRBD2. Trimming took 1 base from V and 1 from J; bases not matched to a gene: 4. CDR3 length: 16 residues. The V gene's germline CDR1 is LGHNA and CDR2 YNFKEQ.

This chain links TRBV15 with TRBJ1-1, with D perhaps matching TRBD1 (5 bases). CDR1 is LNHNV, CDR2 YYDKDF, per germline (reference sequence). Trimming shortened V by 0 bases and J by 4 bases, and 12 bases separated the two germline ends. The CDR3 is 15 amino acids. Here the CDR3 reads CATSRDRGAATEAFF. DNA for the CDR3: TGTGCCACCAGCAGAGATAGGGGCGCGGCCACTGAAGCTTTCTTT.

This clonotype was seen a handful of times. The chain links TRBV20-1 to TRBJ1-2, with TRBD1 identical over 10 bases. Germline CDR1 is DFQATT and CDR2 is SNEGSKA (reference sequence). The CDR3 consists of 15 residues. Unmatched junction bases numbered 9, after V lost 5 bases and J lost 3 bases. Here the CDR3 reads CSAAGQGFTDYGYTF. CDR3 bases: TGCAGTGCTGCGGGACAGGGGTTTACGGACTATGGCTACACCTTC.

This rearrangement joins TRBV4-2 to TRBJ2-7; 12 bases align to TRBD2. J gave up 3 bases and V 1 base, and 10 bases lay outside the gene matches. CDR1 LGHNA and CDR2 YNFKEQ come from the germline V gene. CDR3 length: 18 residues. The CDR3 coding sequence is TGTGCCAGCAGCCAAGTCCTATCTAGCGGGAGGGCTATCTACGAGCAGTACTTC. The encoded protein is CASSQVLSSGRAIYEQYF.

The chain has TRBV6-1 and TRBJ2-7; D is unresolved. V was shortened by 6 bases and J by 2 bases, with 11 bases between the two germline ends. This CDR3 contains 13 residues. Germline CDR1 and CDR2: MNHNS and SASEGT. The CDR3 nucleotides are TGTGCCAGCAGCCGGGTCCCAGCCTACGAGCAGTACTTC. It codes for CASSRVPAYEQYF.

The table lists this clonotype with a few counts. The chain is built from TRBV4-1 and TRBJ1-1, with D possibly being TRBD1 (5 bases). V dropped 0 bases and J dropped 3 bases, with 8 bases sitting between them. Germline V gene data show CDR1 as MGHRA and CDR2 as YSYEKL. CDR3 length: 14 residues. The CDR3 DNA sequence: TGCGCCAGCAGCCAAGACCCGGGGGACACTGAAGCTTTCTTT. The encoded protein is CASSQDPGDTEAFF.